One sample yielded the 25 T cell receptor beta chains listed below, sequenced in a study of beta chain features in type 1 diabetes. The sequenced template was cDNA made from the entire isolated RNA. Data came from immunoSEQ multiplex PCR; TCRdb stores just in-frame clones and leaves some out. The sample carries 120,000 to 150,000 clones, 40% to 60% recorded once. What was sequenced was Tregs from blood. All receptors derive from a man aged 18 to 29 in good health.

The chain joins TRBV14 to TRBJ1-4; a possible D gene is TRBD1 (6 bases). Trimming removed 4 bases at V and 6 bases at J, with 18 bases between. Germline V gene data show CDR1 as SGHDN and CDR2 as FVKESK. The CDR3 consists of 16 residues. CDR3: CASSPLGAGVDEKLFF. The DNA of the CDR3 is TGTGCCAGCAGCCCACTAGGGGCAGGGGTGGATGAAAAACTGTTTTTT.

The chain is built from TRBV5-1 and TRBJ2-2, with D possibly TRBD1 on 5 matching bases. CDR3 length: 15 amino acids. Deletions cut 4 bases from V and 7 bases from J, with 17 bases between. The germline V gene encodes CDR1 SGHRS and CDR2 YFSETQ. The CDR3 region is CASSGPGSGYGELFF. In DNA form, the CDR3 reads TGCGCCAGCAGCGGGCCAGGGTCGGGCTACGGGGAGCTGTTTTTT.

This clone showed up just a few times. This sequence joins TRBV7-2 and TRBJ2-3; the match to TRBD2 covers 8 bases. The trim removed 6 bases at V and 5 bases at J, leaving 13 bases unmatched. The CDR3 consists of 16 residues. In germline, CDR1 is SGHTA, CDR2 FQGNSA. CDR3 coding DNA: TGTGCCAGCAGGAGGCGGGGGGCGACGGTGGGAGATACGCAGTATTTT. This translates into CASRRRGATVGDTQYF. Full variable domain (rest looked up from reference TRBV7-2 and TRBJ2-3): GAGVSQSPSNKVTEKGKDVELRCDPISGHTALYWYRQSLGQGLEFLIYFQGNSAPDKSGLPSDRFSAERTGGSVSTLTIQRTQQEDSAVYLCASRRRGATVGDTQYFGPGTRLTVL.

The gene calls are TRBV5-6 and TRBJ1-1; TRBD1 matches 8 bases. In germline, CDR1 is SGHDT, CDR2 YYEEEE. There are 13 residues in the CDR3. Trimming at V came to 4 bases and at J to 5 bases, leaving 4 bases not matched to a gene. In DNA, the CDR3 is TGTGCCAGCAGCGCTCACAGGGGGACTGAAGCTTTCTTT. Translating gives CASSAHRGTEAFF.

The chain employs TRBV5-1 and TRBJ2-7, with 10 bases that match TRBD1. Germline V CDR1 and CDR2: SGHRS, YFSETQ. The CDR3 extends over 15 amino acids. The V and J ends lost 4 bases and 3 bases, in that order; junction bases with no gene match: 7. CDR3 loop: CASSVTGQGGYEQYF. CDR3 nucleotide sequence: TGCGCCAGCAGCGTGACTGGACAGGGGGGCTACGAGCAGTACTTC.

This clone has just a few counts. This sequence joins TRBV18 and TRBJ2-1, with 10 nucleotides matching TRBD1. V shed 3 bases, J shed 1 base, and the junction held 0 bases outside the gene matches. The germline CDR1 and CDR2 sequences are KGHSH and LQKENI. The CDR3 covers 15 residues. For the CDR3, the DNA is TGTGCCAGCTCACCGGGACAGGGGTCCTACAATGAGCAGTTCTTC. Protein product: CASSPGQGSYNEQFF.

This clone came up a few times. The rearrangement joins TRBV28 to TRBJ2-1; D is uncertain. Germline V gene sequence: CDR1 MDHEN, CDR2 SYDVKM. This CDR3 has 15 amino acids. The V end was cut by 7 bases, the J end by 2 bases, with 15 bases between. CDR3 amino acids: CASTTPGRPYNEQFF. CDR3 coding DNA: TGTGCCAGCACCACTCCAGGTCGGCCCTACAATGAGCAGTTCTTC.

CDR3: CASRPGVVGYTF. The CDR3 DNA sequence: TGTGCCAGCAGACCGGGTGTCGTTGGCTACACCTTC. This chain uses TRBV2 with TRBJ1-2; D is uncertain. The V gene lost 6 bases and the J gene lost 7 bases, with 12 bases spanning the gap. Looked up from germline, CDR1 is SNHLY and CDR2 is FYNNEI. The CDR3 covers 12 residues.

This sequence joins TRBV10-3 and TRBJ1-2, with a possible D match to TRBD1 (5 bases). The CDR3 has 13 amino acids. CDR1 is ENHRY and CDR2 is SYGVKD in the germline V gene. V lost 7 bases to trimming and J lost 8 bases, with 17 bases between them. This CDR3 is CAITERGERGYTF. DNA of the CDR3: TGTGCCATCACCGAACGGGGGGAAAGGGGCTACACCTTC.

This CDR3 is CASSLGGSNAKNIQYF. Written as DNA, the CDR3 is TGTGCCAGCAGCTTAGGCGGGAGTAATGCCAAAAACATTCAGTACTTC. The rearrangement joins TRBV7-2 to TRBJ2-4; 7 bases fit TRBD2. Germline loops: CDR1 SGHTA, CDR2 FQGNSA. The CDR3 totals 16 residues. V was clipped by 1 base and J by 1 base; unmatched bases: 4.

The gene calls are TRBV7-6 and TRBJ2-7; 12 bases map to TRBD2. Germline assignment: CDR1 SGHVS and CDR2 FNYEAQ. The CDR3 is made up of 15 amino acids. The V segment lost 6 bases and the J segment 4 bases; nucleotides outside the gene matches: 7. This chain's CDR3 is CASRQLAGGGYEQYF. For the CDR3, the DNA is TGTGCCAGCAGACAACTAGCGGGAGGTGGGTACGAGCAGTACTTC.

A few counts support this clone. The rearrangement links TRBV7-2 to TRBJ1-1; TRBD1 is a possible D gene (6 bases). V was cut by 6 bases and J by 7 bases, with 15 bases left in between. Germline V lookup: CDR1 SGHTA, CDR2 FQGNSA. The CDR3 runs 13 residues. This chain's CDR3 is CASRSGGQGEAFF. In DNA, the CDR3 is TGTGCCAGCAGGTCCGGGGGGCAAGGTGAAGCTTTCTTT.

The chain couples TRBV7-3 to TRBJ2-1, with D perhaps TRBD1 (5 bases). From germline, CDR1 is SGHTA and CDR2 FQGTGA. The CDR3 is 15 residues long. Trimming shortened V by 5 bases and J by 3 bases, and 14 bases separated the two germline ends. The CDR3 DNA reads TGTGCCAGCAGCCTTACTTATGACAGCTACAATGAGCAGTTCTTC. Translation gives CASSLTYDSYNEQFF.

This chain connects TRBV5-1 to TRBJ1-3; 10 bases match TRBD1. The V gene's germline CDR1 is SGHRS and CDR2 YFSETQ. CDR3 length: 18 residues. Trimming cost V 3 bases and J 2 bases; bases outside gene matches: 11. CDR3 loop: CASSSRQGARWPGNTIYF. In DNA, the CDR3 is TGCGCCAGCAGCTCTCGACAGGGGGCGCGGTGGCCTGGAAACACCATATATTTT.

In this sample, this clone turned up a few times. This chain links TRBV28 with TRBJ2-5; perhaps TRBD2 as D (5 bases). This CDR3 is 12 amino acids long. The germline gives CDR1 MDHEN, CDR2 SYDVKM. Trimming shortened V by 7 bases and J by 4 bases, and 10 bases separated the two germline ends. The CDR3 region is CASMRATETQYF. The CDR3 nucleotides are TGTGCCAGCATGAGGGCCACAGAGACCCAGTACTTC.

The chain uses TRBV7-2 and TRBJ2-1; D ambiguous. Germline CDR1 reads SGHTA; CDR2 reads FQGNSA. V dropped 1 base and J dropped 0 bases, with 13 bases sitting between them. The CDR3 runs 17 residues. DNA for the CDR3: TGTGCCAGCAGCTTAGAGCCCAGCGATAGCTCCTACAATGAGCAGTTCTTC. Translating it yields CASSLEPSDSSYNEQFF.

The chain carries TRBV5-1 and TRBJ1-4, with D maybe TRBD1 (6 bases). Looked up from germline, CDR1 is SGHRS and CDR2 is YFSETQ. The CDR3 loop spans 14 amino acids. Deletions cut 4 bases from V and 5 bases from J, with 12 bases between. CDR3 in DNA: TGCGCCAGCAGCGTCACAGGGCAAAATGAAAAACTGTTTTTT. Translation: CASSVTGQNEKLFF.

The V gene is TRBV28, the J gene TRBJ1-2, with 7 bases matching TRBD1. This CDR3 has 13 amino acids. From germline, CDR1 is MDHEN and CDR2 SYDVKM. The chain's CDR3 is CAVWDSLSLGYTF. CDR3 DNA: TGTGCTGTATGGGACAGTCTGTCTCTTGGCTACACCTTC.

V and J are TRBV7-2 and TRBJ1-5; TRBD1 agrees at 7 bases. From germline, CDR1 is SGHTA and CDR2 FQGNSA. CDR3 length: 16 amino acids. The trim removed 1 base at V and 7 bases at J, leaving 10 bases unmatched. CDR3 sequence reads: CASSLEQGGVGQPQHF. CDR3 coding DNA: TGTGCCAGCAGCTTAGAGCAAGGGGGCGTTGGACAGCCCCAGCATTTT.

This sequence joins TRBV30 and TRBJ2-7; maybe TRBD1 (8 bases). Germline CDR1 GTSNPN, CDR2 SVGIG (reference sequence). The CDR3 runs to 13 residues. Trimming took off 2 bases at V and 4 bases at J, with 12 bases between the two ends. This chain's CDR3 is CAWSNRGGYEQYF. The CDR3 bases are TGTGCCTGGAGTAACAGGGGGGGTTACGAGCAGTACTTC.

This clone appeared a few times. The chain recombines TRBV5-1 with TRBJ2-3; D not certain. This CDR3 region has 14 residues. The germline V gene encodes CDR1 SGHRS and CDR2 YFSETQ. V was trimmed by 0 bases and J by 5 bases, leaving 10 bases between them. The CDR3 DNA reads as TGCGCCAGCAGCTTGGCCTATCAACGAGATACGCAGTATTTT. Translation gives CASSLAYQRDTQYF.

This clone occurred a few times. The J gene is TRBJ2-1, the V gene TRBV5-6; D perhaps matches TRBD2 (5 bases). Trimming left V 2 bases short and J 1 base short, with 22 bases between. CDR3 length: 19 amino acids. Per germline, CDR1 SGHDT and CDR2 YYEEEE. Here the CDR3 reads CASSLNSPDSPFSYNEQFF. CDR3 in DNA: TGTGCCAGCAGCTTAAATTCACCGGACTCCCCTTTTTCCTACAATGAGCAGTTCTTC.

V gene TRBV5-8 combines with J gene TRBJ2-4; 8 positions agree with TRBD2. The germline gives CDR1 SGHTS, CDR2 YDEGEE. Trimming took 1 base from V and 5 from J; bases not matched to a gene: 8. The CDR3 is made up of 16 amino acids. The CDR3 loop is CASSLLREGPENIQYF. The CDR3 bases are TGTGCCAGCAGCTTGTTACGGGAGGGCCCCGAAAACATTCAGTACTTC.

The genes are TRBV5-6 and TRBJ1-1, with 7 bases fitting TRBD1. Germline V gives CDR1 SGHDT, CDR2 YYEEEE. CDR3 length: 14 residues. The trim removed 4 bases at V and 1 base at J, leaving 4 bases unmatched. CDR3: CASSPTGRNTEAFF. The CDR3 DNA reads as TGTGCCAGCAGCCCGACAGGGAGGAACACTGAAGCTTTCTTT.

V gene TRBV7-9 combines with J gene TRBJ1-2; no clear D gene. Trimming took off 5 bases at V and 4 bases at J, with 17 bases between the two ends. The germline V gene has CDR1 SEHNR and CDR2 FQNEAQ (reference sequence). This CDR3 region has 15 residues. For the CDR3, the DNA is TGTGCCAGCAGCACCCCGTATGCGGGTGGCTATGGCTACACCTTC. It codes for CASSTPYAGGYGYTF.